Here is one T cell receptor beta chain with its context. The antigen it recognizes is unknown. One base away there is no much larger clone; base qualities are not given. The data were obtained in a study of T cell responses to AZD1222 COVID-19 vaccine (dated by TCRdb to the early 2020s). About the full investigation: TCR sequencing covered over 230 trial participants: 207 given two doses of AZD1222 and 26 given two doses of MenACWY control vaccine. Trial participants were enrolled by age into subgroups of 18-55, 56-69 and 70-plus years, and roughly 150, 30 and 60 TCR-sequenced participants, respectively, were included in these subgroups.

Overall study outcomes, separate from this receptor: CD4 TCRs associated with the vaccine covered the entire spike protein, and the dominant responses were in regions 160-218 and 743-854. Spike-specific TCR breadth and depth rose significantly after two AZD1222 doses compared with day 0 and with MenACWY recipients. Most participants were white British and females outnumbered males, and the authors suggested that clonal diversity may have been underestimated. Reportedly, close to half of the unique spike-specific TCRs recognized epitopes lying outside the regions that are mutated in the B.1.351 and B.1.1.7 variants. Conclusions about previously exposed vaccinees are limited, since just five or six AZD1222 recipients were seropositive for SARS-CoV-2 at baseline. Because no day 14 peak-response samples were available, repertoires were characterized only after the peak T cell response. In the small 56-69-year group, the increase in depth fell short of significance, most likely because of low power.

The CDR3 holds 15 amino acids from the cysteine to the phenylalanine. Only the CDR3 portion is preserved as DNA: 45 bases, with reading frame beginning at the first base. CDR1 SGHDN and CDR2 FVKESK are derived from the germline V gene. Between the V and J ends, shortened by 1 base and 4 bases respectively, the junction contains 11 bases. The CDR3 regions of human TCRbeta chains were analyzed by immunosequencing. On the study's bioinformatics: Repertoire TCRs were matched against a reference library of SARS-CoV-2-specific TCRs generated with the MIRA antigen-specificity platform. Breadth was defined as the fraction of unique TCRs that were SARS-CoV-2-associated, and depth was defined as the fraction of total T cells that were SARS-CoV-2-associated. Each spike-specific TCR was assigned to its reactive spike region and to a CD4 or CD8 class using the MIRA data. Log10-transformed breadth and depth values were compared by one-way ANOVA with Sidak's multiple comparisons tests. TCRdb took this table from immuneACCESS and kept in-frame rearrangements with V and J called. Such tables lack part of the clones; where checked against another copy, unresolved V genes explain under half of the gap, and the rest is unexplained. For V, J and clone size, that table is used; D and trimming come from the DNA. This sample is represented by 15,000 to 20,000 clones; about four fifths of them were singletons. The ten largest clones capture around 20% of the sample.

What this sample's time point label stands for: about 28 days (+/-7) after the second vaccine dose. Because spike-specific TCR depth and breadth did not differ between the two schedules, AZD1222 recipients who got a second dose at roughly 4 weeks were pooled with those who got a second dose at roughly 12 weeks. The vaccinee samples were drawn from two UK trials, COV001 and COV002, one of which was a single-blind randomized controlled phase 2/3 trial testing AZD1222 (ChAdOx1 nCoV-19) in healthy adults. Trial participant PBMC samples were collected at day 0 and day 28 after the second dose for TCRbeta chain sequencing.

The sample consisted of peripheral blood, taken 28 days after the second AZD1222 dose. This TCR was sampled from an adult who received the AZD1222 COVID-19 vaccine. This sequence uses TRBV14 and TRBJ2-1, with no confident D gene call. This receptor has the CDR3 CASSQARWSYNEQFF. The nucleotides read TGTGCCAGCAGCCAAGCGAGGTGGTCTTACAATGAGCAGTTCTTC.